This paragraph reports one TCR beta chain. The antigen remains undetermined. This CDR3 has 15 amino acids. V gave up 5 bases and J gave up 8 bases; unmatched junction bases: 11. From germline, CDR1 is LNHDA and CDR2 SQIVND (reference sequence). These data originate in a study of memory CD4+ T cells and cytomegalovirus serostatus. Study-wide findings and caveats: The CMV-associated TCR signature appears largely within the CD4+ memory repertoire.

Per the original data handling: After removing out-of-frame reads, around 2,000,000 distinct TCRbeta sequences remained. Here immunoSEQ multiplex PCR was the method, and the copy in TCRdb shows in-frame clones only, minus some. V, J and clone size are those of that table, while D and trimming were read from the DNA. The sample records about 57,000 clones, around 79% being singletons. The sort gate was single viable CD3+CD4+CD8-CD45RO+ cells for memory CD4+ T cells. Sequencing was carried out using memory CD4+ T cells from blood. The TCR originated in an adult in good health and CMV-seronegative. The chain recombines TRBV19 with TRBJ1-4; 7 bases map to TRBD1. The CDR3 DNA follows: TGTGCCAGTAGTGTACGACAGGGAATCGGCGAAAAACTGTTTTTT. Protein: CASSVRQGIGEKLFF.